This TCR beta chain was sequenced for a study of shared clonotypes between healthy human individuals. Study-wide results and caveats: Between a handful of donors, naive CD4 clonotypes were shared at a level of around 4.8%.

V lost 1 base to trimming and J lost 8 bases; unmatched junction nucleotides: 10. This CDR3 has 15 amino acids. Germline lookup yields CDR1 SGHRS and CDR2 YFSETQ. Produced via immunoSEQ multiplex PCR; TCRdb's table is partial and in-frame only. The data show 2.3 million or so clones, approximately 95% seen once. Turning to this clone: Its target is unknown.

A CD45RA+ naive subset and a CD45RA-negative memory subset were split from CD4+ cells. The sequence came from a young man in good health. Some clones in this sample may be carry-over from other donors' samples. Material for sequencing was naive CD4+ T cells from PBMCs. The sample's subset: CD45RA+ positively selected. V gene TRBV5-1 combines with J gene TRBJ1-2; TRBD1 matches 8 bases. The CDR3 nucleotides are TGCGCCAGCAGCTTGATACAGGGGGACCGTTCCGGCTACACCTTC. This encodes CASSLIQGDRSGYTF. The whole variable domain, filled in from reference TRBV5-1 and TRBJ1-2, reads KAGVTQTPRYLIKTRGQQVTLSCSPISGHRSVSWYQQTPGQGLQFLFEYFSETQRNKGNFPGRFSGRQFSNSRSEMNVSTLELGDSALYLCASSLIQGDRSGYTFGSGTRLTVV.